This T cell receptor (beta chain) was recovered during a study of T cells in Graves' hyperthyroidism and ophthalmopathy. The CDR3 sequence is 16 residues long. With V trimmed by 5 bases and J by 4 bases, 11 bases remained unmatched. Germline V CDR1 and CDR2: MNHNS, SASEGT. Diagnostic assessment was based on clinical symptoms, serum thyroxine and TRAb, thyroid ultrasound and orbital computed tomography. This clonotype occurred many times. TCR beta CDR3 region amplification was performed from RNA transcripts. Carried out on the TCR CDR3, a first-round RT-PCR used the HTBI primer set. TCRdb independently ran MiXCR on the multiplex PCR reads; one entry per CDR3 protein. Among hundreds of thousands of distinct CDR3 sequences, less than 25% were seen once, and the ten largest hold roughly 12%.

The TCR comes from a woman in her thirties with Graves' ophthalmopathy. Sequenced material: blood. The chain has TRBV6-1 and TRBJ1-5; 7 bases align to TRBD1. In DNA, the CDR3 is TGTGCCAGCAGTCCCTCTCAGACAGGGCCAAATCAGCCCCAGCATTTT. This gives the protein CASSPSQTGPNQPQHF.